The rows below give T cell receptor beta chains drawn from one sample of a study of T cell changes during pregnancy in multiple sclerosis. TCRdb's copy holds only in-frame clones and misses some; the assay was immunoSEQ multiplex PCR. Seen here are some 74,000 clones, approximately 92% observed once, and the top ten hold roughly 3.3%. The sequencing used peripheral blood, collected after pregnancy. The receptors come from a female donor in good health, enrolled as a control in a pregnancy study. Both conserved end residues are part of each CDR3. A D gene is named only where the DNA matches it firmly. Expanded clones are given a class, and other clones once, few, many or no size at all.

-	TRBD1	TRBV28	TRBJ1-1	TGTGCCAGCAGTTGGACAGGGCTAATGAACACTGAAGCTTTCTTT	CASSWTGLMNTEAFF
-	TRBD1	TRBV11-1	TRBJ1-2	TGTGCCAGCAGCTCGACAGGGGATGGCTACACCTTC	CASSSTGDGYTF
many	-	TRBV18	TRBJ1-2	TGTGCCAGCTCGCCTACCGGGCCCGGGGATGGCTACACCTTC	CASSPTGPGDGYTF
-	TRBD1	TRBV11-3	TRBJ2-1	TGTGCCAGCAGCCCGAGACAGGGGTCGCACTCCTACAATGAGCAGTTCTTC	CASSPRQGSHSYNEQFF
once	-	TRBV6-1	TRBJ2-1	TGTGCCAGCAGTGAAGGTACGGCCTACAATGAGCAGTTCTTC	CASSEGTAYNEQFF
-	TRBD2	TRBV27	TRBJ2-7	TGTGCCAGCAGTTTATACGCTAGCGGGACCTACGAGCAGTACTTC	CASSLYASGTYEQYF
few	-	TRBV5-6	TRBJ1-1	TGTGCCAGCAGCTTGGAAACTTTGACTTTCTTT	CASSLETLTFF
-	-	TRBV5-4	TRBJ1-1	TGTGCCAGCAGCCCCAGGGGAAAAGAGGGTGAAGCTTTCTTT	CASSPRGKEGEAFF
-	TRBD1	TRBV28	TRBJ1-4	TGTGCCAGCAGTTTTTTGGACAGGGGTGAAAAACTGTTTTTT	CASSFLDRGEKLFF
-	TRBD1	TRBV10-3	TRBJ2-5	TGTGCCATCAGTGAGGGGACAGGGGTAGAGACCCAGTACTTC	CAISEGTGVETQYF
-	TRBD2	TRBV18	TRBJ2-5	TGTGCCAGCTCACCAATCCTAGCGGGAGAGACCCAGTACTTC	CASSPILAGETQYF
-	TRBD1	TRBV7-2	TRBJ1-5	TGTGCCAGCAGCTTAGCGGCAGGGGGTCAGCCCCAGCATTTT	CASSLAAGGQPQHF
few	-	TRBV27	TRBJ1-2	TGTGCCAGCAGTTTTGGAGCTAACTATGGCTACACCTTC	CASSFGANYGYTF
-	-	TRBV19	TRBJ2-2	TGTGCCAGTTACGGACAGCCAGGAGTCACCGGGGAGCTGTTTTTT	CASYGQPGVTGELFF
-	TRBD2	TRBV29-1	TRBJ2-5	TGCAGCGTTGAAGGCCTAGCGGGGCAGGAGACCCAGTACTTC	CSVEGLAGQETQYF
few	TRBD1	TRBV7-8	TRBJ1-1	TGTGCCAGCAGCTTCCGGACAGGGGACACTGAAGCTTTCTTT	CASSFRTGDTEAFF
-	TRBD2	TRBV7-2	TRBJ2-3	TGTGCCAGCAGCTTAGCGGGGGGGGTGGATACGCAGTATTTT	CASSLAGGVDTQYF
-	-	TRBV5-5	TRBJ2-7	TGTGCCAGCAGCTTGGGAGGGGGGACAGACCTCTACGAGCAGTACTTC	CASSLGGGTDLYEQYF
-	-	TRBV5-4	TRBJ2-3	TGTGCCAGCAGCTTGGGACCGGACAAGGTTTCCTCCACAGATACGCAGTATTTT	CASSLGPDKVSSTDTQYF
-	TRBD2	TRBV5-1	TRBJ2-1	TGCGCCAGCAGCCCCGGGACTAGCGTTCCCTACAATGAGCAGTTCTTC	CASSPGTSVPYNEQFF
-	TRBD2	TRBV10-3	TRBJ2-5	TGTGCCATCAGTGCCGGACTAGCGGGAGGACAAGAGACCCAGTACTTC	CAISAGLAGGQETQYF
-	-	TRBV7-9	TRBJ1-2	TGTGCCAGCAGCTCAGGGATGCGGAACTATGGCTACACCTTC	CASSSGMRNYGYTF
-	-	TRBV4-1	TRBJ1-1	TGCGCCAGCAGCCTCACTGCCCGCATGAACACTGAAGCTTTCTTT	CASSLTARMNTEAFF
-	TRBD2	TRBV2	TRBJ2-7	TGTGCCAGCACCTCCTACTATACTAGCGGGAACTACGAGCAGTACTTC	CASTSYYTSGNYEQYF
-	TRBD2	TRBV19	TRBJ2-1	TGTGCCAGTAGTAAGGGACTAGCGGGGGGCGCGCTCTACAATGAGCAGTTCTTC	CASSKGLAGGALYNEQFF
few	-	TRBV6-1	TRBJ1-1	TGTGCCAGCAGTGAAGCCAGGGTTACTGAAGCTTTCTTT	CASSEARVTEAFF
-	-	TRBV9	TRBJ2-3	TGTGCCAGCAGCGTAGGGGTACAGGGCCTCACAGATACGCAGTATTTT	CASSVGVQGLTDTQYF
-	-	TRBV2	TRBJ2-7	TGTGCCAGCAGTCAGGGGTTTCGTGAGCAGTACTTC	CASSQGFREQYF
-	TRBD2	TRBV12-5	TRBJ2-7	TGTGCTAGTGGTGCCGGGACTAGCGGGAGGCTTTGGGAGCAGTACTTC	CASGAGTSGRLWEQYF
-	-	TRBV6-1	TRBJ1-5	TGTGCCAGCAGTGAAACCACAGTTCTGGGCAATCAGCCCCAGCATTTT	CASSETTVLGNQPQHF
once	-	TRBV13	TRBJ2-7	TGTGCCAGCAGCCCGGGGTCGACCGAGCAGTACTTC	CASSPGSTEQYF
-	TRBD1	TRBV29-1	TRBJ2-7	TGCAGCGTTGAAGGGGGACAGGGTCGCGAGCAGTACTTC	CSVEGGQGREQYF
once	-	TRBV13	TRBJ2-7	TGTGCCAGCAGCTTAGGGCTACCAGGGAACGAGCAGTACTTC	CASSLGLPGNEQYF
-	TRBD2	TRBV7-9	TRBJ2-7	TGTGCCAGCAGCCCCGATAGCGGGAGGGCAGACGAGCAGTACTTC	CASSPDSGRADEQYF
-	TRBD2	TRBV28	TRBJ2-2	TGTGCCAGCAGGCCACTAGCGCACACCGGGGAGCTGTTTTTT	CASRPLAHTGELFF
-	-	TRBV10-3	TRBJ1-1	TGTGCCCGAGTCCGGGACACCATGAACACTGAAGCTTTCTTT	CARVRDTMNTEAFF
-	TRBD1	TRBV10-3	TRBJ1-5	TGTGCCATCAGTCCAGGGGGCGCGGGCAATCAGCCCCAGCATTTT	CAISPGGAGNQPQHF
once	TRBD1	TRBV5-4	TRBJ1-4	TGTGCCAGCAGCGTCGCCGGGACAGGGAATGAAAAACTGTTTTTT	CASSVAGTGNEKLFF
-	TRBD1	TRBV6-5	TRBJ2-5	TGTGCCAGCAGTTTCGGGACAGGGGGAGAGACCCAGTACTTC	CASSFGTGGETQYF
-	-	TRBV13	TRBJ1-3	TGTGCCAGCCGCCAGGCAAGCTCTGGAAACACCATATATTTT	CASRQASSGNTIYF
-	-	TRBV18	TRBJ1-6	TGTGCCAGCTCACCACGGACAGACTATAATTCACCCCTCCACTTT	CASSPRTDYNSPLHF
-	TRBD2	TRBV6-5	TRBJ2-3	TGTGCCAGCAGTTACGAGCGGGAGGGCCTGGAGGATACGCAGTATTTT	CASSYEREGLEDTQYF
-	TRBD2	TRBV6-1	TRBJ2-3	TGTGCCAGCAGAGCCCCCCCGGGACTAGCAGATACGCAGTATTTT	CASRAPPGLADTQYF